These 10 T cell receptor beta chains were sequenced from one sample in a study of blood T cell repertoires in COVID-19 (TCRdb year 2020). Libraries were made using the immunoSEQ multiplex PCR assay. TCRdb limited this immuneACCESS table to in-frame rearrangements with V and J called. A share of clones is missing; checked studies link under half to unresolved V genes, and the rest is unexplained. For this sample there are 350,000 or so clones; around 87% appear just once. Over 9.5% of the sample belongs to the ten largest clones. Sequencing used peripheral blood. All receptors come from a woman aged 30 to 39 with COVID-19, enrolled during active disease.

The rearrangement uses TRBV19 and TRBJ1-1; D may be TRBD1 (6 bases). The length of the CDR3 is 14 residues. Germline V gene lookup returns CDR1 LNHDA and CDR2 SQIVND (reference sequence). The V gene lost 7 bases and the J gene lost 0 bases, with 12 bases spanning the gap. CDR3 nucleotides: TGTGCCAGTACGGACAGACCCATGAACACTGAAGCTTTCTTT. Translated: CASTDRPMNTEAFF.

The rearrangement uses TRBV3-1 (or the pseudogene TRBV3-2) and TRBJ2-3; the match to TRBD1 covers 9 bases. V trimming: 1 base; J trimming: 8 bases; junction bases outside the gene matches: 4. Germline V gene sequence: CDR1 LGHDT, CDR2 YNNKEL (reference sequence). The CDR3 totals 14 residues. CDR3 nucleotides: TGTGCCAGCAGCCAAGGACAGGGGGAGGGTACGCAGTATTTT. It yields the protein CASSQGQGEGTQYF.

This chain connects TRBV7-2 to TRBJ2-7; TRBD1 aligns across 8 bases. V was pared by 1 base and J by 2 bases, with 7 bases of the junction left unmatched. CDR1 is SGHTA and CDR2 is FQGNSA in the germline V gene. The CDR3 extends over 16 amino acids. CDR3 coding DNA: TGTGCCAGCAGCTTAGGGGCGACAGGGGAGGCCTACGAGCAGTACTTC. This sequence encodes CASSLGATGEAYEQYF.

This chain joins TRBV18 and TRBJ2-7; 7 bases are a match to TRBD2. Losses at the gene ends were 6 bases for V and 9 bases for J; bases not matched to a gene: 14. CDR3 length equals 14 residues. Germline V gene data show CDR1 as KGHSH and CDR2 as LQKENI. The CDR3 bases are TGTGCCAGCTCCAGGAACGGGCGGGAGTCAATGCAGTACTTC. Encoded protein: CASSRNGRESMQYF.

The chain joins TRBV11-2 to TRBJ2-1, with TRBD2 identical over 8 bases. Unmatched junction bases numbered 5, after V lost 4 bases and J lost 6 bases. The CDR3 has 14 residues. Germline V gives CDR1 SGHAT, CDR2 FQNNGV. The CDR3 protein is CASSSGLVRNEQFF. The CDR3, as DNA: TGTGCCAGCAGCTCGGGACTAGTCCGCAATGAGCAGTTCTTC.

The chain has TRBV29-1 and TRBJ2-5, with D possibly being TRBD2 (5 bases). V lost 4 bases and J lost 6, with 18 bases in between. In germline, CDR1 is SQVTM, CDR2 ANQGSEA. The CDR3 is 14 residues long. The CDR3 bases are TGCAGCGTTGTAAATCTGGCGGAGGATAAGACCCAGTACTTC. Its translation: CSVVNLAEDKTQYF.

This chain uses TRBV4-3 with TRBJ2-3; 8 bases agree with TRBD2. Germline V CDR1 and CDR2: LGHNA, YSLEER. The CDR3 runs 15 residues. After removal of 4 bases from V and 3 bases from J, the junction contained 6 bases not matched to a gene. The CDR3 sequence is CASSPVAGGTDTQYF. CDR3 bases: TGCGCCAGCAGCCCAGTGGCGGGAGGAACAGATACGCAGTATTTT.

CDR3 sequence: CASFPELPSNFPTNEKLFF. The CDR3 coding sequence is TGTGCCAGTTTCCCGGAGCTCCCCTCCAACTTCCCAACTAATGAAAAACTGTTTTTT. The rearrangement links TRBV7-9 to TRBJ1-4, with no clear D. This CDR3 spans 19 amino acids. Germline loops: CDR1 SEHNR, CDR2 FQNEAQ (reference sequence). V lost 9 bases, J lost 0 bases, and 26 bases lay in between. The whole variable domain, filled in from reference TRBV7-9 and TRBJ1-4, reads DTGVSQNPRHKITKRGQNVTFRCDPISEHNRLYWYRQTLGQGPEFLTYFQNEAQLEKSRLLSDRFSAERPKGSFSTLEIQRTEQGDSAMYLCASFPELPSNFPTNEKLFFGSGTQLSVL.

This clone appeared a single time. The rearrangement uses TRBV5-4 and TRBJ1-2; a weak D match, TRBD1 (5 bases). Trimming cost V 2 bases and J 2 bases, with 10 bases left between them. CDR1 SGHNT and CDR2 YYREEE come from the germline V gene (reference sequence). This CDR3 contains 14 residues. CDR3 in amino acids: CASSFGARNYGYTF. DNA for the CDR3: TGTGCCAGCAGCTTTGGGGCCAGAAACTATGGCTACACCTTC.

The chain couples TRBV6-6 to TRBJ1-6; D is possibly TRBD1 (6 bases). V lost 7 bases, J lost 5 bases, and 9 bases lay in between. Germline V gives CDR1 MNHNY, CDR2 SVGAGI (reference sequence). This CDR3 is built from 13 residues. CDR3 nucleotides: TGTGCCAGCAAACAGGGTGATAATTCACCCCTCCACTTT. Translating gives CASKQGDNSPLHF.